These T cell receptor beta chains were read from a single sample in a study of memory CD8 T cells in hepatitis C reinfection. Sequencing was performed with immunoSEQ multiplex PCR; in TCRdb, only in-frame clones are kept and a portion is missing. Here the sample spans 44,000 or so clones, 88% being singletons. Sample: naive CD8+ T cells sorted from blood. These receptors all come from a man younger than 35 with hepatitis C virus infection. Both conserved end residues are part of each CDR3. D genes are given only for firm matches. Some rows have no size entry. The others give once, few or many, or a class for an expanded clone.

CDR3 DNA: TGTGCCAGCAGCCTTCATGCATGGGAGGGACGATTATCTTTAGCGGGTCTGACCTTC; CDR3 protein: CASSLHAWEGRLSLAGLTF; D gene: TRBD2; J gene: TRBJ2-7; clone size: NA; V gene: TRBV28; CDR3 length: 19
CDR3 DNA: TGTGCCAGCAGCTCACCCCGCAACGTTTACCAAGAGGCCCAGTACTTC; CDR3 protein: CASSSPRNVYQEAQYF; D gene: NA; J gene: TRBJ2-5; clone size: NA; V gene: TRBV7-2; CDR3 length: 16
CDR3 DNA: TGTGCCAGCAGCCCGTGGGACAACCAAGAGACCCAGTACTTC; CDR3 protein: CASSPWDNQETQYF; D gene: NA; J gene: TRBJ2-5; clone size: NA; V gene: TRBV9; CDR3 length: 14
CDR3 DNA: TGTGCCAGCAGCTTATCGGACAGGATCTACGAGCAGTACTTC; CDR3 protein: CASSLSDRIYEQYF; D gene: TRBD1; J gene: TRBJ2-7; clone size: NA; V gene: TRBV5-4; CDR3 length: 14
CDR3 DNA: TGCGCCAGCAGCTCCCAGTGGCAGGGCAACGCTAACTATGGCTACACCTTC; CDR3 protein: CASSSQWQGNANYGYTF; D gene: NA; J gene: TRBJ1-2; clone size: NA; V gene: TRBV5-1; CDR3 length: 17
CDR3 DNA: TGTGCCAGCAGTGCGACAGGGGAGTACGAGCAGTACTTC; CDR3 protein: CASSATGEYEQYF; D gene: TRBD1; J gene: TRBJ2-7; clone size: once; V gene: TRBV6-5; CDR3 length: 13
CDR3 DNA: TGTGCCAGCAGTTTAGGGCAGGGGTTGGGGTATGGCTACACCTTC; CDR3 protein: CASSLGQGLGYGYTF; D gene: NA; J gene: TRBJ1-2; clone size: NA; V gene: TRBV27; CDR3 length: 15
CDR3 DNA: TGTGCCAGCAGTCTTAATGGGCCCCGGGACAGGGGTACAGATACGCAGTATTTT; CDR3 protein: CASSLNGPRDRGTDTQYF; D gene: TRBD1; J gene: TRBJ2-3; clone size: NA; V gene: TRBV7-3; CDR3 length: 18
CDR3 DNA: TGTGCCAGCAGTTACCTTAGCAATCAGCCCCAGCATTTT; CDR3 protein: CASSYLSNQPQHF; D gene: NA; J gene: TRBJ1-5; clone size: few; V gene: TRBV6-6; CDR3 length: 13
CDR3 DNA: TGCAGCGTTGAAGATCGAAGGACAGGGAGAGGTGCAGATACGCAGTATTTT; CDR3 protein: CSVEDRRTGRGADTQYF; D gene: TRBD1; J gene: TRBJ2-3; clone size: NA; V gene: TRBV29-1; CDR3 length: 17
CDR3 DNA: TGTGCCAGCAGCTTTGGGGGCCCAGATACGCAGTATTTT; CDR3 protein: CASSFGGPDTQYF; D gene: NA; J gene: TRBJ2-3; clone size: NA; V gene: TRBV5-8; CDR3 length: 13
CDR3 DNA: TGTGCCAGCAGCATCGGACATCCCACCGGGGAGCTGTTTTTT; CDR3 protein: CASSIGHPTGELFF; D gene: NA; J gene: TRBJ2-2; clone size: NA; V gene: TRBV6-6; CDR3 length: 14
CDR3 DNA: TGTGCCAGCAGCCTGGGACTAGCGGGGTCGAGCTCCTACAATGAGCAGTTCTTC; CDR3 protein: CASSLGLAGSSSYNEQFF; D gene: TRBD2; J gene: TRBJ2-1; clone size: once; V gene: TRBV7-8; CDR3 length: 18
CDR3 DNA: TGTGCCAGCAGAAGAGACAGGGGGAGCAATCAGCCCCAGCATTTT; CDR3 protein: CASRRDRGSNQPQHF; D gene: TRBD1; J gene: TRBJ1-5; clone size: NA; V gene: TRBV7-8; CDR3 length: 15
CDR3 DNA: TGTGCCAGCAGCATTGGTTGGGACTCCGGTTCCGGGGAGCTGTTTTTT; CDR3 protein: CASSIGWDSGSGELFF; D gene: NA; J gene: TRBJ2-2; clone size: NA; V gene: TRBV7-6; CDR3 length: 16
CDR3 DNA: TGTGCCAGCAGCTTAGTTACGGGATATGGCTACACCTTC; CDR3 protein: CASSLVTGYGYTF; D gene: NA; J gene: TRBJ1-2; clone size: few; V gene: TRBV7-9; CDR3 length: 13
CDR3 DNA: TGTGCCAGCAGCGTTAGCGGGGGGGTCACAGATACGCAGTATTTT; CDR3 protein: CASSVSGGVTDTQYF; D gene: TRBD2; J gene: TRBJ2-3; clone size: NA; V gene: TRBV9; CDR3 length: 15
CDR3 DNA: TGTGCCAGCAGCGTCCGGAGGCGACTTGAAGCTTTCTTT; CDR3 protein: CASSVRRRLEAFF; D gene: NA; J gene: TRBJ1-1; clone size: once; V gene: TRBV2; CDR3 length: 13
CDR3 DNA: TGTGCCAGCAGTGCCGGGACAGGGGAATATTTT; CDR3 protein: CASSAGTGEYF; D gene: TRBD1; J gene: TRBJ1-3; clone size: once; V gene: TRBV6-5; CDR3 length: 11
CDR3 DNA: TGTGCCAGCAGCTTGTCAGGGGCCACTGAAGCTTTCTTT; CDR3 protein: CASSLSGATEAFF; D gene: NA; J gene: TRBJ1-1; clone size: NA; V gene: TRBV5-5; CDR3 length: 13
CDR3 DNA: TGCAGCGTAAGTGGGTCAGCGGACGAGCAGTACTTC; CDR3 protein: CSVSGSADEQYF; D gene: NA; J gene: TRBJ2-7; clone size: NA; V gene: TRBV29-1; CDR3 length: 12
CDR3 DNA: TGTGCCAGCAGGGCTTGGAACACCGGGGAGCTGTTTTTT; CDR3 protein: CASRAWNTGELFF; D gene: NA; J gene: TRBJ2-2; clone size: NA; V gene: TRBV27; CDR3 length: 13
CDR3 DNA: TGTGCCAGCAGCCCCAGCGGGTCTGCAGATACGCAGTATTTT; CDR3 protein: CASSPSGSADTQYF; D gene: NA; J gene: TRBJ2-3; clone size: once; V gene: TRBV7-6; CDR3 length: 14
CDR3 DNA: TGTGCCAGCAGCGTCGGGACAGGGATGGGCGGGGAGCCGTTTTTT; CDR3 protein: CASSVGTGMGGEPFF; D gene: TRBD1; J gene: TRBJ2-2; clone size: NA; V gene: TRBV9; CDR3 length: 15
CDR3 DNA: TGTGCCAGCAGCTTTGGACTAGCGGGGGGCACAGATACGCAGTATTTT; CDR3 protein: CASSFGLAGGTDTQYF; D gene: TRBD2; J gene: TRBJ2-3; clone size: NA; V gene: TRBV11-1; CDR3 length: 16
CDR3 DNA: TGTGCCATCGGGGGGTTTGGGGAGCTGTTTTTT; CDR3 protein: CAIGGFGELFF; D gene: TRBD2; J gene: TRBJ2-2; clone size: NA; V gene: TRBV28; CDR3 length: 11
CDR3 DNA: TGTGCCAGCAGCCCGGGACAGGGGGCTAATGAAAAACTGTTTTTT; CDR3 protein: CASSPGQGANEKLFF; D gene: TRBD1; J gene: TRBJ1-4; clone size: NA; V gene: TRBV5-8; CDR3 length: 15
CDR3 DNA: TGTGCCAGCAGCTTTTCCGGACAGGGTGGAGAAAAACTGTTTTTT; CDR3 protein: CASSFSGQGGEKLFF; D gene: TRBD1; J gene: TRBJ1-4; clone size: NA; V gene: TRBV7-9; CDR3 length: 15
CDR3 DNA: TGTGCCAGCAGTTGGGCTGTGCGGGAGGGCTGGTACGAGCAGTACTTC; CDR3 protein: CASSWAVREGWYEQYF; D gene: TRBD2; J gene: TRBJ2-7; clone size: once; V gene: TRBV6-6; CDR3 length: 16
CDR3 DNA: TGCGCCAGCAGCTTGATCGGTCGGGTCAATGAGCAGTTCTTC; CDR3 protein: CASSLIGRVNEQFF; D gene: NA; J gene: TRBJ2-1; clone size: NA; V gene: TRBV5-1; CDR3 length: 14
CDR3 DNA: TGTGCCAGCAGCCCAGGACAGGCGGGGAATGAAAAACTGTTTTTT; CDR3 protein: CASSPGQAGNEKLFF; D gene: TRBD1; J gene: TRBJ1-4; clone size: NA; V gene: TRBV6-5; CDR3 length: 15
CDR3 DNA: TGTGCCAGCAGCTCCACCCCGGGACTCTGGGGGGAGACCCAGTACTTC; CDR3 protein: CASSSTPGLWGETQYF; D gene: NA; J gene: TRBJ2-5; clone size: NA; V gene: TRBV7-2; CDR3 length: 16
CDR3 DNA: TGTGCCAGCAACCGCGGACTGTTTTTGAATGAGCAGTTCTTC; CDR3 protein: CASNRGLFLNEQFF; D gene: NA; J gene: TRBJ2-1; clone size: NA; V gene: TRBV7-2; CDR3 length: 14
CDR3 DNA: TGCAGCGCCAGGACAGGGAGTTACAATGAGCAGTTCTTC; CDR3 protein: CSARTGSYNEQFF; D gene: TRBD1; J gene: TRBJ2-1; clone size: NA; V gene: TRBV29-1; CDR3 length: 13
CDR3 DNA: TGTGCCAGCAGCTTTCTAGCGGGAACCGGGGAGCTGCTTTTT; CDR3 protein: CASSFLAGTGELLF; D gene: TRBD2; J gene: TRBJ2-2; clone size: NA; V gene: TRBV5-6; CDR3 length: 14
CDR3 DNA: TGTGCCAGCAGCGGAGGATACAATCAGCCCCAGCATTTT; CDR3 protein: CASSGGYNQPQHF; D gene: NA; J gene: TRBJ1-5; clone size: few; V gene: TRBV7-9; CDR3 length: 13
CDR3 DNA: TGCGCCAGCAGCTTCCGGGACAGGGGATACGAGCAGTACTTC; CDR3 protein: CASSFRDRGYEQYF; D gene: TRBD1; J gene: TRBJ2-7; clone size: once; V gene: TRBV5-1; CDR3 length: 14
CDR3 DNA: TGCGCCAGCAGCCAAGGGACAGGCACAGATACGCAGTATTTT; CDR3 protein: CASSQGTGTDTQYF; D gene: NA; J gene: TRBJ2-3; clone size: NA; V gene: TRBV4-1; CDR3 length: 14
CDR3 DNA: TGTGCCAGCAGTGAGAGGGGCAGGGGGCGGCGGCAGCCCCAGCATTTT; CDR3 protein: CASSERGRGRRQPQHF; D gene: TRBD1; J gene: TRBJ1-5; clone size: NA; V gene: TRBV6-1; CDR3 length: 16
CDR3 DNA: TGTGCCAGCAGCGTATGGAGATCGGATGAAAAACTGTTTTTT; CDR3 protein: CASSVWRSDEKLFF; D gene: NA; J gene: TRBJ1-4; clone size: NA; V gene: TRBV9; CDR3 length: 14
CDR3 DNA: TGTGCCAGCAGCTTGGGCGGGGTCTCCTACAATGAGCAGTTCTTC; CDR3 protein: CASSLGGVSYNEQFF; D gene: NA; J gene: TRBJ2-1; clone size: NA; V gene: TRBV11-2; CDR3 length: 15
CDR3 DNA: TGTGCCAGCAGTGCCGAGAATAGAGGGGAGACCCAGTACTTC; CDR3 protein: CASSAENRGETQYF; D gene: NA; J gene: TRBJ2-5; clone size: once; V gene: TRBV2; CDR3 length: 14
CDR3 DNA: TGTGCCAGCAATCTCGGGGAGACCCAGTACTTC; CDR3 protein: CASNLGETQYF; D gene: NA; J gene: TRBJ2-5; clone size: NA; V gene: TRBV6-6; CDR3 length: 11
CDR3 DNA: TGTGCCAGCAGCCCTAGGCCTATTTCCAGGGCCCGAGGCTACACCTTC; CDR3 protein: CASSPRPISRARGYTF; D gene: NA; J gene: TRBJ1-2; clone size: NA; V gene: TRBV27; CDR3 length: 16
CDR3 DNA: TGTGCCAGCAGCTTTGTACAGGGGCTTACCGGGGAGCTGTTTTTT; CDR3 protein: CASSFVQGLTGELFF; D gene: TRBD1; J gene: TRBJ2-2; clone size: few; V gene: TRBV5-4; CDR3 length: 15
CDR3 DNA: TGTGCCAGCAGCGCCTACACCGGGACAACTTATGGCTACACCTTC; CDR3 protein: CASSAYTGTTYGYTF; D gene: NA; J gene: TRBJ1-2; clone size: NA; V gene: TRBV5-6; CDR3 length: 15
CDR3 DNA: TGCGCCAGCAGTTTAGAGGGGGAGGGCTACGAGCAGTACTTC; CDR3 protein: CASSLEGEGYEQYF; D gene: NA; J gene: TRBJ2-7; clone size: once; V gene: TRBV4-1; CDR3 length: 14
CDR3 DNA: TGTGCCAGCAGATCACTAGCGGGGGCGGGCACCGGGGAGCTGTTTTTT; CDR3 protein: CASRSLAGAGTGELFF; D gene: TRBD2; J gene: TRBJ2-2; clone size: NA; V gene: TRBV6-4; CDR3 length: 16
CDR3 DNA: TGTGCCAGCAGTTCGGACAGTTTTAGCAATCAGCCCCAGCATTTT; CDR3 protein: CASSSDSFSNQPQHF; D gene: NA; J gene: TRBJ1-5; clone size: NA; V gene: TRBV27; CDR3 length: 15
CDR3 DNA: TGTGCCAGCAGCACAGACAGGGGTGTCGATAGAGGGGATGGCTACACCTTC; CDR3 protein: CASSTDRGVDRGDGYTF; D gene: TRBD1; J gene: TRBJ1-2; clone size: NA; V gene: TRBV11-2; CDR3 length: 17
CDR3 DNA: TGTGCCAGCAGTCCGTTACTAGCGTCCATAGATACGCAGTATTTT; CDR3 protein: CASSPLLASIDTQYF; D gene: TRBD2; J gene: TRBJ2-3; clone size: NA; V gene: TRBV27; CDR3 length: 15
CDR3 DNA: TGTGCCAGCAGCTTACTTATAAGGCAGGGAGGGCAGCCCCAGCATTTT; CDR3 protein: CASSLLIRQGGQPQHF; D gene: NA; J gene: TRBJ1-5; clone size: NA; V gene: TRBV7-9; CDR3 length: 16
CDR3 DNA: TGCAGCGTTGCGGACACGGGCTACGAGCAGTACTTC; CDR3 protein: CSVADTGYEQYF; D gene: NA; J gene: TRBJ2-7; clone size: NA; V gene: TRBV29-1; CDR3 length: 12
CDR3 DNA: TGTGCCAGCAGTCCCAGGGGGCCCTACAATGAGCAGTTCTTC; CDR3 protein: CASSPRGPYNEQFF; D gene: TRBD1; J gene: TRBJ2-1; clone size: NA; V gene: TRBV6-6; CDR3 length: 14